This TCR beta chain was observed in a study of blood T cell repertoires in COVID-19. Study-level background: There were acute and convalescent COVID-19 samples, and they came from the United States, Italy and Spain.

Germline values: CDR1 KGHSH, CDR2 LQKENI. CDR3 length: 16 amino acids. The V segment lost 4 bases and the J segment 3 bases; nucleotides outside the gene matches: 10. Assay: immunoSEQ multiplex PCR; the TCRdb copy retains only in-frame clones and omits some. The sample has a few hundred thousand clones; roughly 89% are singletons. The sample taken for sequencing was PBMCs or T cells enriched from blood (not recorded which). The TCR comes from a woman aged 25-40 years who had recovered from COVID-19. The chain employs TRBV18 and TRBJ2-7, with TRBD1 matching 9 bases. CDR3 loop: CASSLQTGGAVYEQYF. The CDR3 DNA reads TGTGCCAGCTCACTACAAACAGGGGGCGCGGTCTACGAGCAGTACTTC. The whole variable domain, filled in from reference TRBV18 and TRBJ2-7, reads NAGVMQNPRHLVRRRGQEARLRCSPMKGHSHVYWYRQLPEEGLKFMVYLQKENIIDESGMPKERFSAEFPKEGPSILRIQQVVRGDSAAYFCASSLQTGGAVYEQYFGPGTRLTVT.